The next 21 T cell receptor beta chains were all read from a single sample in a study of vaccination and CD4 T cells after COVID-19. Their specific antigens are unknown. Specified treatment: approximately 10-day PBMC culture with coronavirus spike peptide pools or control peptides (ViraFEST assay). Investigators obtained the unexposed donor's CD4+ T cells before the COVID-19 pandemic (2011-2018). Scientists ran DNA taken from cultured CD4+ T cells through the Oncomine TCR Beta short-read assay for sequencing. TCRdb processed the PCR reads anew with MiXCR; each CDR3 protein has one entry. The profile shows approximately 2,000 distinct CDR3 sequences, roughly 21% of them singletons. The sequencing sample was made of CD4+ T cells from blood, cultured in vitro. The receptors come from a human donor in good health.

By its share, this clonotype is large. The chain recombines TRBV7-9 with TRBJ2-7; D may correspond to TRBD1 or TRBD2 (5 bases each). This CDR3 spans 15 amino acids. V lost 2 bases and J 0 bases, leaving 11 bases between the germline ends. Germline CDR1 is SEHNR and CDR2 is FQNEAQ (reference sequence). CDR3 sequence (DNA): TGTGCCAGCAGCTTAAGGGACGGAGCCTCCTACGAGCAGTACTTC. Protein sequence: CASSLRDGASYEQYF.

This clonotype has more than one count but fewer than ten. The chain joins TRBV5-1 to TRBJ2-7; D gene unclear. V was pared by 5 bases and J by 0 bases, with 12 bases between. CDR3 length equals 14 residues. Per the germline V gene, CDR1 is SGHRS and CDR2 is YFSETQ. In DNA, the CDR3 is TGCGCCAGCAGACCAAACTTAGGCTCCTACGAGCAGTACTTC. Protein: CASRPNLGSYEQYF.

In its sample, this clonotype is medium-sized. The chain couples TRBV7-2 to TRBJ1-2; D is possibly TRBD1 (6 bases). The V gene lost 4 bases and the J gene lost 7 bases, with 19 bases spanning the gap. This CDR3 is built from 15 residues. The germline gives CDR1 SGHTA, CDR2 FQGNSA. The CDR3 region has the DNA TGTGCCAGCAGCTCCCAGTCACAGGGTGTCGGTGGCTACACCTTC. It yields the protein CASSSQSQGVGGYTF.

The gene calls are TRBV7-9 and TRBJ2-1, with D maybe TRBD1 (6 bases). V lost 0 bases and J 15 bases, leaving 15 bases between the germline ends. Germline V CDR1 and CDR2: SEHNR, FQNEAQ (reference sequence). The CDR3 has 13 amino acids. In DNA, the CDR3 is TGTGCCAGCAGCTTAGCGTCAGGGGCGAAGGTGTTCTTC. It translates to CASSLASGAKVFF.

Only a few counts were recorded for this clonotype. The rearrangement links TRBV7-2 to TRBJ1-2; D is unresolved. V was cut by 5 bases and J by 0 bases, with 4 bases left in between. This CDR3 spans 12 amino acids. Germline CDR1 and CDR2: SGHTA and FQGNSA. CDR3 residues: CASSRANYGYTF. In DNA form, the CDR3 reads TGTGCCAGCAGCAGGGCTAACTATGGCTACACCTTC.

This clonotype is labeled medium-sized. The chain uses TRBV20-1 and TRBJ2-5; TRBD2 agrees at 9 bases. The V segment lost 8 bases and the J segment 4 bases; nucleotides outside the gene matches: 23. CDR3 size: 18 residues. From germline, CDR1 is DFQATT and CDR2 SNEGSKA (reference sequence). The CDR3 loop is CSPLVLVLREGEGETQYF. For the CDR3, the DNA is TGCAGTCCGCTAGTGTTGGTTTTGCGGGAGGGGGAAGGAGAGACCCAGTACTTC.

This clonotype was counted between two and nine times. The rearrangement joins TRBV20-1 to TRBJ2-1, with D possibly matching TRBD1 (7 bases). The CDR3 consists of 13 residues. Germline V CDR1 and CDR2: DFQATT, SNEGSKA (reference sequence). V lost 5 bases and J 12 bases, leaving 20 bases between the germline ends. CDR3 region: CSAPVLAQGGQFF. CDR3 DNA: TGCAGTGCTCCCGTCCTAGCGCAGGGGGGGCAGTTCTTC.

By share of the sample, this clonotype is medium-sized. This chain joins TRBV7-9 and TRBJ1-5; D may be TRBD1 (6 bases). V dropped 6 bases and J dropped 3 bases, with 18 bases sitting between them. Looked up from germline, CDR1 is SEHNR and CDR2 is FQNEAQ (reference sequence). The CDR3 length is 16 residues. Here the CDR3 reads CASRARRTENNQPQHF. The DNA for the CDR3 is TGTGCCAGCAGGGCCCGCCGGACAGAGAACAATCAGCCCCAGCATTTT.

This chain joins TRBV29-1 and TRBJ2-5; D gene ambiguous. Germline V gene lookup returns CDR1 SQVTM and CDR2 ANQGSEA. V was shortened by 0 bases and J by 5 bases, with 13 bases between the two germline ends. The length of the CDR3 is 14 residues. CDR3 sequence (DNA): TGCAGCGTTGAAGAAGCAGGCCGGCGGGAGACCCAGTACTTC. Encoded protein: CSVEEAGRRETQYF.

V and J are TRBV5-1 and TRBJ2-1, with 7 bases that match TRBD2. V shed 6 bases and J 2 bases; nucleotides not matched to a gene: 8. This CDR3 has 15 residues. Germline V CDR1 and CDR2: SGHRS, YFSETQ. In DNA, the CDR3 is TGCGCCAGCAAATGGACTAGTTCCACCTACAATGAGCAGTTCTTC. It specifies CASKWTSSTYNEQFF.

The sample holds a few counts of this clonotype. CDR3 protein: CASNRERGTDTQYF. The CDR3 region has the DNA TGTGCCAGCAACCGCGAGCGGGGCACAGATACGCAGTATTTT. The chain recombines TRBV2 with TRBJ2-3; a possible D gene is TRBD2 (6 bases). The CDR3 is 14 amino acids. V was trimmed by 7 bases and J by 1 base, leaving 12 bases between them. The V gene's germline CDR1 is SNHLY and CDR2 FYNNEI.

Within the sample, this clonotype is medium-sized (0.01 to 0.1%). This chain links TRBV11-2 with TRBJ1-5, with 8 bases identical to TRBD1. This CDR3 has 17 residues. CDR1 is SGHAT, CDR2 FQNNGV, per germline. V trimming: 5 bases; J trimming: 3 bases; junction bases outside the gene matches: 12. CDR3 nucleotides: TGTGCCAGCAGCCCGAGGGGGTACAGGGGGAACAATCAGCCCCAGCATTTT. Translated, it gives CASSPRGYRGNNQPQHF.

This chain links TRBV2 with TRBJ2-5, with a weak D call TRBD1 (5 bases). This CDR3 region has 14 residues. Germline V gene sequence: CDR1 SNHLY, CDR2 FYNNEI. Trimming removed 7 bases from V and 0 bases from J, with 12 bases in between. The CDR3 DNA sequence: TGTGCCAGCACCCCGGACAAGTACCAAGAGACCCAGTACTTC. The encoded protein is CASTPDKYQETQYF.

This clonotype appeared a few times. J is TRBJ2-5 and V is TRBV5-6, with D possibly called TRBD1 or TRBD2 (5 bases each). V was shortened by 0 bases and J by 5 bases, with 11 bases between the two germline ends. The CDR3 runs 14 residues. Germline V lookup: CDR1 SGHDT, CDR2 YYEEEE. The DNA of the CDR3 is TGTGCCAGCAGCTTGGAACCGGGGCGGGAGACCCAGTACTTC. Translation gives CASSLEPGRETQYF.

This CDR3 reads CASSFGGNTIYF. CDR3 nucleotides: TGTGCCAGCAGTTTTGGGGGAAACACCATATATTTT. The chain carries TRBV12-3 or TRBV12-4 and TRBJ1-3, with D hard to call. This CDR3 comprises 12 residues. V shed 3 bases and J shed 4 bases, with 4 bases lying between them.

This clonotype was seen a handful of times. The V call is TRBV7-6, the J call TRBJ1-1; no reliable D call. The CDR3 runs 14 residues. Trimming removed 2 bases from V and 7 bases from J, with 14 bases in between. Germline assignment: CDR1 SGHVS and CDR2 FNYEAQ. CDR3 DNA sequence: TGTGCCAGCAGCTTACAAGGTCCGCAGGTTGAAGCTTTCTTT. This translates into CASSLQGPQVEAFF.

V usage is TRBV18 and J usage is TRBJ2-5; a weak D match, TRBD2 (6 bases). Germline loops: CDR1 KGHSH, CDR2 LQKENI. V lost 2 bases to trimming and J lost 1 base, with 8 bases between them. The CDR3 runs 14 residues. The CDR3 DNA follows: TGTGCCAGCTCACCAGTGCGGGGCCAAGAGACCCAGTACTTC. It yields the protein CASSPVRGQETQYF.

The sample holds a few counts of this clonotype. This CDR3 reads CASRRDSNDYGYTF. In DNA, the CDR3 is TGCGCCAGCAGAAGGGACAGCAACGACTATGGCTACACCTTC. The genes are TRBV5-1 and TRBJ1-2; 7 nucleotides match TRBD1. V trimming: 5 bases; J trimming: 3 bases; junction bases outside the gene matches: 7. The CDR3 spans 14 residues. Germline CDR1 SGHRS, CDR2 YFSETQ.

The V gene is TRBV5-1, the J gene TRBJ2-1; 9 nucleotides agree with TRBD1. This CDR3 has 17 amino acids. CDR1 is SGHRS, CDR2 YFSETQ, per germline. J gave up 0 bases and V 0 bases, and 4 bases lay outside the gene matches. As DNA, the CDR3 is TGCGCCAGCAGCTTGGATGGGACAGGGAGCTCCTACAATGAGCAGTTCTTC. Its protein is CASSLDGTGSSYNEQFF. The full variable domain, with the rest looked up from reference TRBV5-1 and TRBJ2-1, is KAGVTQTPRYLIKTRGQQVTLSCSPISGHRSVSWYQQTPGQGLQFLFEYFSETQRNKGNFPGRFSGRQFSNSRSEMNVSTLELGDSALYLCASSLDGTGSSYNEQFFGPGTRLTVL.

In its sample, this clonotype was seen a few times. The V gene is TRBV27, the J gene TRBJ2-3; D is unresolved. This CDR3 contains 15 residues. Germline loops: CDR1 MNHEY, CDR2 SMNVEV (reference sequence). Trimming removed 3 bases from V and 0 bases from J, with 10 bases in between. The CDR3 here is CASSLMWGSTDTQYF. CDR3 sequence (DNA): TGTGCCAGCAGTTTGATGTGGGGAAGCACAGATACGCAGTATTTT.

V and J are TRBV9 and TRBJ2-5; unclear D gene. Germline V lookup: CDR1 SGDLS, CDR2 YYNGEE. This CDR3 spans 14 amino acids. V was trimmed by 4 bases and J by 7 bases, leaving 17 bases between them. The CDR3 nucleotides are TGTGCCAGCAGCCCCCAGCCCCCCTCGGGGACCCAGTACTTC. Translation: CASSPQPPSGTQYF.